The 7 T cell receptor beta chains presented below share a single source sample, sequenced in a study of blood T cell repertoires in COVID-19. Assay: immunoSEQ multiplex PCR; the TCRdb copy retains only in-frame clones and omits some. The sample carries more than 85,000 clones, 85% recorded once. Sequenced: peripheral blood. Receptor source: a middle-aged man with acute or convalescent COVID-19.

The rearrangement uses TRBV30 and TRBJ1-4; tentative D call: TRBD1 (5 bases). CDR1 is GTSNPN and CDR2 is SVGIG in the germline V gene (reference sequence). This CDR3 region has 14 residues. V lost 3 bases and J lost 5, with 13 bases in between. DNA of the CDR3: TGTGCCTGGAGGAGGGGAGCGGGGAATGAAAAACTGTTTTTT. It yields the protein CAWRRGAGNEKLFF.

The rearrangement uses TRBV5-5 and TRBJ2-1, with 7 nucleotides matching TRBD2. The J segment lost 8 bases and the V segment lost 7 bases, leaving 12 bases of the junction unmatched. Germline V gene sequence: CDR1 SGHKS, CDR2 YYEKEE (reference sequence). The CDR3 sequence is 14 residues long. CDR3 sequence: CASRIGGDRHEQFF. CDR3 coding DNA: TGTGCCAGCCGGATTGGGGGGGACCGCCATGAGCAGTTCTTC.

In DNA, the CDR3 is TGTGCCAGCAGCTTATTCGGCAGGGACTATGGCTACACCTTC. Translated, it gives CASSLFGRDYGYTF. This chain connects TRBV7-9 to TRBJ1-2; TRBD1 is a possible D gene (5 bases). V was pared by 2 bases and J by 3 bases, with 10 bases between. In germline, CDR1 is SEHNR, CDR2 FQNEAQ (reference sequence). The CDR3 spans 14 residues.

This sequence joins TRBV7-9 and TRBJ1-1, with D perhaps TRBD1 (6 bases). The length of the CDR3 is 15 residues. Between the trimmed V and J ends, which lost 4 bases and 1 base, there was a span of 13 bases. CDR1 and CDR2 from the germline V gene are SEHNR and FQNEAQ (reference sequence). In nucleotides, the CDR3 is TGTGCCAGCAGCTCGGGGGGCAGGGGGAACACTGAAGCTTTCTTT. Translated: CASSSGGRGNTEAFF.

This clone was detected once. The chain is built from TRBV10-2 and TRBJ2-3, with 16 bases aligning to TRBD2. This CDR3 comprises 23 residues. Germline V gives CDR1 WSHSY, CDR2 SAAADI. The J segment lost 0 bases and the V segment lost 6 bases, leaving 21 bases of the junction unmatched. CDR3 region: CASRKVMGTSGGAPQVSTDTQYF. The DNA for the CDR3 is TGCGCCAGCAGGAAAGTGATGGGGACTAGCGGGGGGGCCCCCCAAGTCAGCACAGATACGCAGTATTTT.

The chain carries TRBV12-5 and TRBJ2-2; D is uncertain. Looked up from germline, CDR1 is LGHNT and CDR2 is FRNRAP. V lost 0 bases and J 8 bases, leaving 4 bases between the germline ends. This CDR3 has 12 residues. The CDR3 region is CASGLVLGELFF. In DNA form, the CDR3 reads TGTGCTAGTGGTTTGGTATTAGGGGAGCTGTTTTTT.

The chain joins TRBV9 to TRBJ2-3, with TRBD2 matching 13 bases. The junction had 8 bases not matched to a gene; V was cut back by 3 bases and J by 10 bases. Germline V gene data show CDR1 as SGDLS and CDR2 as YYNGEE. The CDR3 has 15 residues. The CDR3 region has the DNA TGTGCCAGCAGCGCGGGACTAGCGGGGTCAGGGGCGCAGTATTTT. Translated, it gives CASSAGLAGSGAQYF.